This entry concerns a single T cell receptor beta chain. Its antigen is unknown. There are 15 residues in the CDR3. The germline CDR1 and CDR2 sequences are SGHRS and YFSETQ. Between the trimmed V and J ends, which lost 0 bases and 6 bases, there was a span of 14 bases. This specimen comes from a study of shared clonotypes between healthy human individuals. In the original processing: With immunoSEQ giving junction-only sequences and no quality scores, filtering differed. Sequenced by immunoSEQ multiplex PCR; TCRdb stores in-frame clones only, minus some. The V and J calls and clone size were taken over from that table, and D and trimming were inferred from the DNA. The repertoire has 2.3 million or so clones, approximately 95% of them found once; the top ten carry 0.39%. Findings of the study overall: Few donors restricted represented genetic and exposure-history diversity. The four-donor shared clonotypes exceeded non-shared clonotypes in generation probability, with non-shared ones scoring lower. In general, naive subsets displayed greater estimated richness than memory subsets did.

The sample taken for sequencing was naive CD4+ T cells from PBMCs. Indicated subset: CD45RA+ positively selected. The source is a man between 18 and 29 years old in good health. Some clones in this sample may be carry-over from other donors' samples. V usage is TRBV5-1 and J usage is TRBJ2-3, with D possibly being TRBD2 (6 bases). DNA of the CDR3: TGCGCCAGCAGCTTGGCAGCTGCCCGGGGGGATACGCAGTATTTT. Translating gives CASSLAAARGDTQYF.